A selection of T cell receptor beta chains follows, all from one sample in a study of graft-versus-host responses after intestinal transplantation. Assay used: immunoSEQ multiplex PCR; TCRdb lists only in-frame clones, some missing. The repertoire holds about 85,000 clones, with roughly 90% as singletons. The antigens of these receptors remain unknown. Sequenced material: unstimulated CD8+ T cells sorted from spleen or lymph node cells, taken before transplant. These receptors all come from a human donor who was the organ donor for an intestinal transplant. CDR3s include the opening cysteine and the closing phenylalanine or tryptophan. The order of the fields is CDR3 protein, CDR3 DNA, J gene, clone size, V gene, D gene. A D gene is named only where the DNA matches it firmly. Size is stated for part of the rows, as once, few or many counts, or as a class when the clone is expanded.

CASSIDPFGTPDQETQYF TGTGCCAGTAGTATAGATCCCTTCGGGACTCCCGACCAAGAGACCCAGTACTTC TRBJ2-5 . TRBV19 .
CASSLMAGTDTQYF TGTGCCAGCAGCTTAATGGCCGGCACAGATACGCAGTATTTT TRBJ2-3 once TRBV7-3 .
CASSGSGTPWDEQFF TGTGCCAGCAGCGGATCCGGGACTCCGTGGGATGAGCAGTTCTTC TRBJ2-1 once TRBV9 .
CASSLEGPGTEAFF TGCGCCAGCAGCTTGGAGGGTCCGGGCACTGAAGCTTTCTTT TRBJ1-1 few TRBV5-1 .
CASSQDGHQATEAFF TGCGCCAGCAGCCAAGATGGGCACCAGGCCACTGAAGCTTTCTTT TRBJ1-1 . TRBV4-1 .
CASSLLGGALTDTQYF TGTGCCAGCAGCTTACTCGGGGGGGCTCTCACAGATACGCAGTATTTT TRBJ2-3 . TRBV7-6 TRBD2
CASSLAGELFF TGTGCCAGCAGTTTGGCCGGGGAGCTGTTTTTT TRBJ2-2 . TRBV27 .
CASSPLGTEAFF TGTGCCAGTAGCCCCCTGGGTACTGAAGCTTTCTTT TRBJ1-1 . TRBV19 .
CASALLVRSDTQYF TGTGCTAGTGCCTTGCTGGTTCGGTCAGATACGCAGTATTTT TRBJ2-3 . TRBV12-5 .
CASSREGSSTDTQYF TGTGCCAGCAGTCGCGAGGGATCTAGCACAGATACGCAGTATTTT TRBJ2-3 . TRBV14 .
CASSPGLAGGYTQYF TGTGCCAGCAGTCCTGGACTAGCGGGAGGGTATACGCAGTATTTT TRBJ2-3 . TRBV27 TRBD2
CASSQREGLMDTQYF TGCGCCAGCAGCCAGCGGGAGGGCCTGATGGATACGCAGTATTTT TRBJ2-3 . TRBV5-1 TRBD2
CASSVGASYEQYF TGTGCCAGCAGCGTAGGCGCGTCCTACGAGCAGTACTTC TRBJ2-7 . TRBV9 .
CASSHHITGGAGTGELFF TGTGCCAGCAGCCATCACATTACAGGGGGCGCGGGCACCGGGGAGCTGTTTTTT TRBJ2-2 . TRBV9 TRBD1
CASSLLRRGGEKLFF TGTGCCAGCAGCTTACTTCGAAGAGGAGGGGAAAAACTGTTTTTT TRBJ1-4 . TRBV11-2 .
CSVYRNTEAFF TGCAGCGTTTACAGGAACACTGAAGCTTTCTTT TRBJ1-1 . TRBV29-1 .
CASGPLPGRRNGYTF TGTGCCAGCGGCCCCCTCCCAGGGAGGAGGAATGGCTACACCTTC TRBJ1-2 . TRBV6-4 .
CASSPGPGNYEQYF TGTGCCAGCTCACCAGGCCCAGGGAATTACGAGCAGTACTTC TRBJ2-7 . TRBV18 .
CSISGSNYNEQFF TGTTCCATCAGCGGGAGTAACTACAATGAGCAGTTCTTC TRBJ2-1 . TRBV7-8 TRBD2
CASSYGGEFNEKLFF TGCGCCAGCAGCTACGGAGGCGAGTTTAATGAAAAACTGTTTTTT TRBJ1-4 once TRBV5-1 .
CASAGTAELMNTEAFF TGTGCCAGTGCTGGGACAGCTGAACTTATGAACACTGAAGCTTTCTTT TRBJ1-1 . TRBV19 TRBD1
CASSFGPGGTEAFF TGTGCCAGCAGTTTCGGTCCCGGAGGGACTGAAGCTTTCTTT TRBJ1-1 . TRBV6-5 .
CASSQLVRSSTDTQYF TGCGCCAGCAGCCAACTGGTCAGGTCAAGCACAGATACGCAGTATTTT TRBJ2-3 . TRBV4-1 .
CSVLGATSTDTQYF TGCAGCGTTCTGGGAGCCACTAGCACAGATACGCAGTATTTT TRBJ2-3 . TRBV29-1 .
CASSQLSPNQPQHF TGTGCCAGCAGCCAATTAAGCCCCAATCAGCCCCAGCATTTT TRBJ1-5 . TRBV16 .
CASSAWDGSGNEQFF TGTGCCAGCAGCGCCTGGGACGGCTCGGGCAATGAGCAGTTCTTC TRBJ2-1 . TRBV7-9 .
CASRIPGNTEAFF TGTGCCAGCAGGATACCGGGGAACACTGAAGCTTTCTTT TRBJ1-1 . TRBV6-1 .